What follows are 5 T cell receptor beta chains derived from one specimen sequenced in a study of blood T cell repertoires in COVID-19 (TCRdb year 2020). The library was prepared using the immunoSEQ multiplex PCR assay. In its TCRdb copy, this immuneACCESS table keeps in-frame sequences only and misses some clones. Where compared with another copy, unresolved V genes explain less than half of these, and the others have no known cause. The sample data list fewer than 200,000 clones, and 87% of these were observed just once. Of the sample, 2.5% is held by the ten largest clones. Sequencing was performed on peripheral blood. Receptors originate from a man aged 35 to 55 with active or convalescent COVID-19.

The chain uses TRBV18 and TRBJ1-1, with D possibly being TRBD1 (5 bases). The CDR3 runs to 14 residues. CDR1 is KGHSH, CDR2 LQKENI, per germline. V was pared by 3 bases and J by 0 bases, with 8 bases between. CDR3 sequence reads: CASSPTDVNTEAFF. The CDR3 DNA reads as TGTGCCAGCTCACCGACAGACGTGAACACTGAAGCTTTCTTT.

The chain recombines TRBV6-5 with TRBJ2-7; 8 bases map to TRBD1. This CDR3 has 14 residues. CDR1 and CDR2 (germline): MNHEY, SVGAGI. After removal of 8 bases from V and 3 bases from J, the junction contained 9 bases not matched to a gene. CDR3 sequence reads: CASANDRGGYEQYF. The CDR3 coding sequence is TGTGCCAGCGCCAATGACAGGGGAGGCTACGAGCAGTACTTC.

The V and J genes are TRBV5-1 and TRBJ2-2; perhaps TRBD1 as D (5 bases). Trimming took 1 base from V and 7 from J, leaving 8 bases between them. Germline V gene data show CDR1 as SGHRS and CDR2 as YFSETQ. The CDR3 contains 13 residues. CDR3 in amino acids: CASSLSGFGELFF. Here the CDR3 DNA reads TGCGCCAGCAGCTTGTCAGGGTTCGGGGAGCTGTTTTTT. The variable domain in full, completed from reference TRBV5-1 and TRBJ2-2, reads KAGVTQTPRYLIKTRGQQVTLSCSPISGHRSVSWYQQTPGQGLQFLFEYFSETQRNKGNFPGRFSGRQFSNSRSEMNVSTLELGDSALYLCASSLSGFGELFFGEGSRLTVL.

The chain combines TRBV3-1 (or the pseudogene TRBV3-2) with TRBJ2-7, with 9 bases fitting TRBD2. Germline V gives CDR1 LGHDT, CDR2 YNNKEL (reference sequence). This CDR3 comprises 15 residues. The V and J ends lost 5 bases and 7 bases, in that order; junction bases with no gene match: 12. CDR3 loop: CASSEVLAGVGEQYF. CDR3 nucleotide sequence: TGTGCCAGCAGCGAAGTGTTAGCGGGGGTGGGAGAGCAGTACTTC.

The chain joins TRBV19 to TRBJ1-4; 8 bases align to TRBD1. CDR1 and CDR2 (germline): LNHDA, SQIVND (reference sequence). Trimming cost V 6 bases and J 8 bases; bases outside gene matches: 5. This CDR3 region has 13 residues. CDR3 residues: CASSPRQGEKLFF. The CDR3 nucleotides are TGTGCCAGTAGCCCTCGACAGGGGGAAAAACTGTTTTTT.